The sequence of this TCR beta chain was determined in a study of OX40 agonist ivuxolimab in advanced cancers. About the research overall: The study treated patients with ivuxolimab, an agonistic anti-OX40 (CD134) antibody. Study outcomes and limitations: In general, CD8+ T cells held more expanded clones than CD4+ did, on average.

This CDR3 has 15 residues. Per germline, CDR1 MGHDK and CDR2 SYGVNS. V gave up 5 bases and J gave up 3 bases; unmatched junction bases: 6. The table came from immunoSEQ multiplex PCR; TCRdb's copy has only in-frame clones and leaves some out. The profile shows 55,000 or so clones, approximately 83% of them singletons. This clone has only one observation. No antigen is known for it. The chain has TRBV25-1 and TRBJ2-3; 9 bases align to TRBD1. This clonotype originated in an adult with an advanced solid tumor such as melanoma, head and neck, liver or kidney cancer. The material sequenced was CD4+ or CD8+ T cells sorted from blood, taken in a trial of the OX40 agonist ivuxolimab. CDR3 residues: CASSSTGGGTDTQYF. CDR3 nucleotide sequence: TGTGCCAGCAGTTCGACAGGGGGTGGTACAGATACGCAGTATTTT. Based on the CDR3 plus reference TRBV25-1 and TRBJ2-3, the full variable domain is EADIYQTPRYLVIGTGKKITLECSQTMGHDKMYWYQQDPGMELHLIHYSYGVNSTEKGDLSSESTVSRIRTEHFPLTLESARPSHTSQYLCASSSTGGGTDTQYFGPGTRLTVL.